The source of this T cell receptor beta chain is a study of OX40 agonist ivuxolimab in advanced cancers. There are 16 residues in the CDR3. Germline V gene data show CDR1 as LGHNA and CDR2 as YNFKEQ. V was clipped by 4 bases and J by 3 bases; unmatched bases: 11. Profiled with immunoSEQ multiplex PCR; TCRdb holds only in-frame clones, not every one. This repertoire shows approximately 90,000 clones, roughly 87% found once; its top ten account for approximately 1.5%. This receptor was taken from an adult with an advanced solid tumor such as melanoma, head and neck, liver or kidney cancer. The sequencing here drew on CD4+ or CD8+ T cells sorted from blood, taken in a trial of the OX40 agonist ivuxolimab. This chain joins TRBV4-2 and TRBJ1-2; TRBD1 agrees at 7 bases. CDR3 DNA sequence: TGTGCCAGCAGCCTCGAAGGGGACAGAGAGGACTATGGCTACACCTTC. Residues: CASSLEGDREDYGYTF.